The T cell receptor beta chain under discussion was sequenced for a study of blood T cells in healthy people across ages. Findings of the study overall: Because sorting was not performed, PBMCs prevented conclusive naive versus antigen-experienced comparison. Any changes in expanded clonotypes were possibly confounded, as donor CMV status remained unknown.

A word on this clonotype: No antigen is known for it. Germline is not matched at one junction end, which may reflect a read error.

With a J-beta primer mix and a sample-barcoded 5' primer, a second PCR ran roughly 6 to 11 cycles. TCRdb re-called the 5' RACE reads with MiXCR, one entry per CDR3 protein. Altogether just under 750,000 distinct CDR3 sequences are present, about a fifth being singletons, with the ten largest covering 22%. This CDR3 is built from 14 residues. Germline V gene data show CDR1 as SGHRS and CDR2 as YFSETQ. Caucasian, healthy and from Russia, the donors were aged between about 6 and 90. Researchers report isolating at least 6.5 million PBMCs per sample. Sequenced material: blood. The TCR comes from a man in his 70s in good health. The chain employs TRBV5-1 and TRBJ1-4; D might be TRBD1 (6 bases). CDR3 sequence (DNA): TGCGCCAACAGCTTGCAGGGGCCTAATGAAAAACTGTTTTTT. Its translation is CANSLQGPNEKLFF. The variable domain in full, completed from reference TRBV5-1 and TRBJ1-4, reads KAGVTQTPRYLIKTRGQQVTLSCSPISGHRSVSWYQQTPGQGLQFLFEYFSETQRNKGNFPGRFSGRQFSNSRSEMNVSTLELGDSALYLCANSLQGPNEKLFFGSGTQLSVL.